This TCR beta chain was sequenced for a study of cytomegalovirus exposure and HLA in healthy donors. PCR was performed using 60 Vbeta and 13 Jbeta primers. Clones were sequenced by immunoSEQ multiplex PCR, and TCRdb holds only the in-frame ones, with some missing. The sample includes about 110,000 clones, approximately 15% of them seen just once. The sample was PBMCs. This clonotype originated in a woman aged 18-30 years in good health and CMV-seronegative.

The CDR3 reads CASSIPNTEAFF. In DNA form, the CDR3 reads TGTGCCAGTAGTATCCCAAACACTGAAGCTTTCTTT. The chain joins TRBV19 to TRBJ1-1; no firm D call. The CDR3 length is 12 residues. Germline-derived CDR1 and CDR2 are LNHDA and SQIVND (reference sequence). V was clipped by 3 bases and J by 2 bases, with 4 bases between them. Supplemented by reference TRBV19 and TRBJ1-1, the full variable domain reads DGGITQSPKYLFRKEGQNVTLSCEQNLNHDAMYWYRQDPGQGLRLIYYSQIVNDFQKGDIAEGYSVSREKKESFPLTVTSAQKNPTAFYLCASSIPNTEAFFGQGTRLTVV.